Below, 21 T cell receptor beta chains from the same sample are listed, as sequenced in a study of immune characterization of retroperitoneal liposarcoma. TCRdb re-called the PCR reads through MiXCR, storing one row per CDR3 protein. The table has around 5,000 distinct CDR3 sequences, around 33% seen once. Sequenced material: tumor tissue. These receptors all stem from a female donor with retroperitoneal liposarcoma.

In this sample, this clonotype turned up many times. The chain links TRBV24-1 to TRBJ1-2, with a tentative D call TRBD1 (5 bases). This CDR3 contains 12 residues. V was cut by 4 bases and J by 14 bases, with 16 bases left in between. Per germline, CDR1 KGHDR and CDR2 SFDVKD. CDR3 region: CATSDQGRSWTF. Here the CDR3 DNA reads TGTGCCACCAGTGACCAGGGACGGTCGTGGACCTTC.

This chain connects TRBV27 to TRBJ2-1; D uncertain. This CDR3 is built from 15 residues. The germline V gene has CDR1 MNHEY and CDR2 SMNVEV (reference sequence). V gave up 4 bases and J gave up 0 bases, with 10 bases separating them. Written as DNA, the CDR3 is TGTGCCAGCAGTTCGACTGGTGGCTCCTACAATGAGCAGTTCTTC. Translated, it gives CASSSTGGSYNEQFF.

This clonotype turned up a few times. The chain has TRBV5-6 and TRBJ1-2; 12 bases are a match to TRBD1. The J segment lost 4 bases and the V segment lost 4 bases, leaving 5 bases of the junction unmatched. The germline V gene has CDR1 SGHDT and CDR2 YYEEEE. This CDR3 contains 15 residues. The CDR3 loop reads CASSPGTGGSYGYTF. The DNA for the CDR3 is TGTGCCAGCAGCCCAGGGACAGGGGGCTCCTATGGCTACACCTTC.

By share, this clonotype counts as medium-sized. This chain uses TRBV6-5 with TRBJ2-3; no clear D gene. Germline assignment: CDR1 MNHEY and CDR2 SVGAGI. The V end was cut by 2 bases, the J end by 0 bases, with 12 bases between. The CDR3 has 16 residues. The CDR3 DNA sequence: TGTGCCAGCAGTTACACGGCAGCCCCTAGCACAGATACGCAGTATTTT. Protein product: CASSYTAAPSTDTQYF.

This clonotype turned up a few times. The chain recombines TRBV24-1 with TRBJ2-1, with 8 bases lining up with TRBD2. Gene TRBJ2-5 matches the end of the DNA better, so the J call may be wrong. Germline V lookup: CDR1 KGHDR, CDR2 SFDVKD. The CDR3 is 12 residues long. CDR3 in DNA: TGTGCCACCAGCGGGAGGGGAGAGACCCAGTACTTC. This sequence encodes CATSGRGETQYF.

This clonotype was picked up a small number of times. V usage is TRBV6-6 and J usage is TRBJ1-1; D perhaps matches TRBD1 (5 bases). V was pared by 7 bases and J by 0 bases, with 12 bases between. This CDR3 comprises 14 residues. Per the germline V gene, CDR1 is MNHNY and CDR2 is SVGAGI (reference sequence). The CDR3 sequence is CASTMGTVNTEAFF. Here the CDR3 DNA reads TGTGCCAGCACCATGGGGACGGTGAACACTGAAGCTTTCTTT.

In this sample, this clonotype turned up many times. The V gene is TRBV12-3 or TRBV12-4, the J gene TRBJ1-6, with D possibly matching TRBD1 (5 bases). This CDR3 has 15 residues. Between the trimmed V and J ends, which lost 2 bases and 5 bases, there was a span of 10 bases. The CDR3, as DNA: TGTGCCAGCAGTTTAATGGGGGAGAATAATTCACCCCTCCACTTT. Amino acid sequence: CASSLMGENNSPLHF.

A few counts support this clonotype. This sequence joins TRBV6-1 and TRBJ2-5; D is possibly TRBD1 (7 bases). The germline V gene encodes CDR1 MNHNS and CDR2 SASEGT. CDR3 size: 14 residues. With 4 bases removed from V and 5 bases from J, the gap between germline ends came to 14 bases. CDR3 amino acids: CASSAWAGGETQYF. The CDR3 region has the DNA TGTGCCAGCAGTGCCTGGGCAGGGGGGGAGACCCAGTACTTC.

This clonotype was detected ten times or more. The chain links TRBV5-4 to TRBJ2-1; 10 positions match TRBD2. The CDR3 has 18 amino acids. J gave up 2 bases and V 2 bases, and 10 bases lay outside the gene matches. CDR1 SGHNT and CDR2 YYREEE come from the germline V gene (reference sequence). CDR3 nucleotide sequence: TGTGCCAGCAGCTTACCCTTCGCGGGACTAGCGCCCTACAATGAGCAGTTCTTC. It translates to CASSLPFAGLAPYNEQFF.

The V gene is TRBV7-2, the J gene TRBJ2-3; 13 bases match TRBD2. The CDR3 has 15 residues. Germline CDR1 is SGHTA and CDR2 is FQGNSA. V shed 7 bases and J 6 bases; nucleotides not matched to a gene: 7. The CDR3 here is CASTGLAGSADTQYF. As DNA, the CDR3 is TGTGCCAGCACGGGACTAGCGGGGTCGGCGGATACGCAGTATTTT.

The V and J genes are TRBV20-1 and TRBJ2-1; 7 nucleotides line up with TRBD2. Trimming at V came to 4 bases and at J to 3 bases, leaving 3 bases not matched to a gene. The germline gives CDR1 DFQATT, CDR2 SNEGSKA (reference sequence). The CDR3 length is 13 residues. CDR3 loop: CSATSGNYNEQFF. CDR3 nucleotide sequence: TGCAGTGCTACTAGCGGAAACTACAATGAGCAGTTCTTC.

This clonotype was recorded many times. This chain connects TRBV24-1 to TRBJ1-2; 11 nucleotides agree with TRBD1. CDR1 and CDR2 from the germline V gene are KGHDR and SFDVKD. This CDR3 contains 14 residues. The junction had 2 bases not matched to a gene; V was cut back by 7 bases and J by 2 bases. The DNA for the CDR3 is TGTGCCACCAGCGGGACAGGGGGAAACTATGGCTACACCTTC. It encodes CATSGTGGNYGYTF.

V is TRBV7-8 and J is TRBJ2-1, with D possibly TRBD1 on 6 matching bases. The end of the DNA is better explained by TRBJ2-7, so the J call may be wrong. The CDR3 has 13 residues. Per germline, CDR1 SGHVS and CDR2 FQNEAQ. The CDR3: CASSRTVSYEQYF. The DNA for the CDR3 is TGTGCCAGCAGTCGGACAGTTTCCTACGAGCAGTACTTC.

This clonotype was counted a single time. The J gene is TRBJ2-3, the V gene TRBV5-6; 7 bases are a match to TRBD2. Germline V gene lookup returns CDR1 SGHDT and CDR2 YYEEEE. With V trimmed by 0 bases and J by 0 bases, 1 base remained unmatched. The CDR3 is made up of 15 amino acids. The CDR3 reads CASSLGGGSTDTQYF. Written as DNA, the CDR3 is TGTGCCAGCAGCTTGGGGGGGGGGAGCACAGATACGCAGTATTTT.

Ten or more counts support this clonotype. V usage is TRBV10-2 and J usage is TRBJ2-3, with D perhaps matching TRBD1 or TRBD2 (5 bases each). Germline-derived CDR1 and CDR2 are WSHSY and SAAADI. Trimming left V 0 bases short and J 3 bases short, with 13 bases between. CDR3 length: 16 amino acids. The CDR3 sequence: CASSESGTHETDTQYF. The DNA for the CDR3 is TGCGCCAGCAGTGAGTCCGGGACGCATGAAACAGATACGCAGTATTTT.

Judged by abundance, this clonotype is medium-sized (0.01 to 0.1%). The chain combines TRBV7-8 with TRBJ2-1; TRBD2 aligns across 9 bases. The DNA end is a closer match to TRBJ2-7, so the J assignment may be wrong. Germline V gene data show CDR1 as SGHVS and CDR2 as FQNEAQ. This CDR3 is 16 amino acids long. CDR3 coding DNA: TGTGCCAGCAGCTTTCCCAATAGCGGGAGTGGTAATGAGCAGTACTTC. This sequence encodes CASSFPNSGSGNEQYF.

In this sample, this clonotype is medium-sized. The gene calls are TRBV6-1 and TRBJ1-1; D uncertain. The CDR3 sequence is 14 residues long. V lost 1 base and J lost 2, with 8 bases in between. Germline V CDR1 and CDR2: MNHNS, SASEGT. The DNA for the CDR3 is TGTGCCAGCAGTGAAGGACCTAAAAACACTGAAGCTTTCTTT. It specifies CASSEGPKNTEAFF.

This clonotype has a count of ten or more. The V and J genes are TRBV6-1 and TRBJ1-2; possible D gene TRBD1, 5 bases. Germline V gene data show CDR1 as MNHNS and CDR2 as SASEGT. V lost 6 bases to trimming and J lost 7 bases, with 15 bases between them. The CDR3 loop spans 13 amino acids. CDR3 residues: CASRIGGEGGYTF. The CDR3 nucleotides read TGTGCCAGCAGAATCGGGGGGGAAGGTGGCTACACCTTC.

By share of the sample, this clonotype is large. The chain employs TRBV6-1 and TRBJ2-1, with TRBD2 as a possible D gene (5 bases). This CDR3 is 17 amino acids long. Trimming left V 8 bases short and J 1 base short, with 21 bases between. Germline CDR1 MNHNS, CDR2 SASEGT. DNA of the CDR3: TGTGCCAGCTGGTCTAGCCTCCTTGGAGGATCCTACAATGAGCAGTTCTTC. This gives the protein CASWSSLLGGSYNEQFF.

By sample fraction, this clonotype is large. The rearrangement uses TRBV11-3 and TRBJ2-1; 8 bases agree with TRBD2. J gave up 4 bases and V 5 bases, and 7 bases lay outside the gene matches. The CDR3 covers 15 residues. In germline, CDR1 is SGHNT, CDR2 YENEEA. CDR3 nucleotides: TGTGCCAGCAGCCCTATAGCGGGATCTTACAATGAGCAGTTCTTC. Amino acids: CASSPIAGSYNEQFF.

The chain links TRBV6-1 to TRBJ1-5, with TRBD1 matching 10 bases. CDR1 is MNHNS and CDR2 is SASEGT in the germline V gene. The CDR3 totals 17 residues. The J segment lost 1 base and the V segment lost 4 bases, leaving 7 bases of the junction unmatched. The CDR3 sequence: CASSAFGTGASNQPQHF. The CDR3 bases are TGTGCCAGCAGTGCGTTCGGGACAGGGGCGAGCAATCAGCCCCAGCATTTT.